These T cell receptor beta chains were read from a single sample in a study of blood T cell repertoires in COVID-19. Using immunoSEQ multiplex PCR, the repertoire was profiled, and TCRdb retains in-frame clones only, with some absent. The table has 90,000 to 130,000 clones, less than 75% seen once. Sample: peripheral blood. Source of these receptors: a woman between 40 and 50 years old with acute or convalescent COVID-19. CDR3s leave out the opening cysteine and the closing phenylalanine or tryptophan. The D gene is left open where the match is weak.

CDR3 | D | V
ASRRDRGGYT | TRBD1 | TRBV6-5
ASSEQRAAPSYEQY | - | TRBV10-1
ASSYSIGLNTGELF | - | TRBV6-5
ASSSPGLAGFTGELF | TRBD2 | TRBV7-6
ASSFVSTDTQY | - | TRBV12-3/TRBV12-4
ASTKPPPTSRPNEQF | TRBD2 | TRBV28
ASSAGDGGELF | - | TRBV9
ASSLRWREAF | - | TRBV28
ATSARGGVQPQH | - | TRBV15
ASSGGQGGMVSNQPQH | TRBD1 | TRBV6-1
ASSLGTGVGYT | TRBD1 | TRBV28
ASSGQGGWAEAF | TRBD1 | TRBV27
ASTFGLPGTGAYEQY | - | TRBV2
AISDTGRSGNTIY | - | TRBV10-3